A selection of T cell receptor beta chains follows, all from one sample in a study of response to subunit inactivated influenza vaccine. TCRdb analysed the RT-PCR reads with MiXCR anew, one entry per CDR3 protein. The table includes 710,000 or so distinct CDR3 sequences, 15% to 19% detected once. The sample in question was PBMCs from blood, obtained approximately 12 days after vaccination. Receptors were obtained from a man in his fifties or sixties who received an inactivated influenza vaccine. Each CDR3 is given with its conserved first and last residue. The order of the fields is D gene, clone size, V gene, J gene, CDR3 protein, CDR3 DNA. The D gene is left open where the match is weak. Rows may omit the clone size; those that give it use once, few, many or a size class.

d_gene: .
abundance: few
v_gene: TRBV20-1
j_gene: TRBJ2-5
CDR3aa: CSATSDKETQYF
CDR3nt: TGCAGTGCTACCAGCGACAAAGAGACCCAGTACTTC

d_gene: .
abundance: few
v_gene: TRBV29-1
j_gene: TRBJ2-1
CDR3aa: CSVEWLIGNEQFF
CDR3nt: TGCAGCGTTGAGTGGCTAATCGGCAATGAGCAGTTCTTC

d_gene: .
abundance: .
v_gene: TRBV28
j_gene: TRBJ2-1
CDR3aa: CASSPLLGWQFF
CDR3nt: TGTGCCAGCAGTCCCCTACTCGGTTGGCAGTTCTTC

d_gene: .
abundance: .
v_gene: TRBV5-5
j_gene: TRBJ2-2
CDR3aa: CASSLAFDTGELFF
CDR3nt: TGTGCCAGCAGCTTGGCCTTTGACACCGGGGAGCTGTTTTTT

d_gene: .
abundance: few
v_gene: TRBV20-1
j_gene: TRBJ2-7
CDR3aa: CSARQVTDSYEQYF
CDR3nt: TGCAGTGCTAGACAGGTTACGGACTCCTACGAGCAGTACTTC

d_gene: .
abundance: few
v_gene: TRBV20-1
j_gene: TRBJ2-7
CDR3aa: CSALGGLGDHEQYF
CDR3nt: TGCAGTGCCTTAGGGGGGCTGGGGGATCACGAGCAGTACTTC

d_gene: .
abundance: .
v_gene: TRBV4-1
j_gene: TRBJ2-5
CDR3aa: CASRKGARETQYF
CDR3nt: TGCGCCAGCAGAAAAGGGGCCCGAGAGACCCAGTACTTC

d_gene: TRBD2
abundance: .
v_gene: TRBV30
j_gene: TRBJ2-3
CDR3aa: CAWTSFGRGSRTTQYF
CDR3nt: TGTGCCTGGACTTCCTTCGGGAGGGGGTCCCGTACTACGCAGTATTTT

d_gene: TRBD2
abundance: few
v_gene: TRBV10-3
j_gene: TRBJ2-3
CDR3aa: CAIKASGVTDTQYF
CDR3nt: TGTGCCATCAAGGCTAGCGGTGTCACAGATACGCAGTATTTT

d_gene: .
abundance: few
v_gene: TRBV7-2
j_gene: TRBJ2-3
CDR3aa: CASSLSNTQYF
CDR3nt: TGTGCCAGCAGCTTATCCAATACGCAGTATTTT

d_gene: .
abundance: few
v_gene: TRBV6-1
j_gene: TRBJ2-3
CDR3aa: CASSRMGRTDTQYF
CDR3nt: TGTGCCAGCAGCCGCATGGGCCGCACAGATACGCAGTATTTT

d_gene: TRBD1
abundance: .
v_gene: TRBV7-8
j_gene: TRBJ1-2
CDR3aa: CASSPKNRGSNYGYTF
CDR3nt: TGTGCCAGCAGCCCAAAGAACAGGGGTTCTAACTATGGCTACACCTTC

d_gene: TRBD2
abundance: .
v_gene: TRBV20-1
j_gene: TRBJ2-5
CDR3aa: CSARKPGLGQQETQYF
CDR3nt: TGCAGTGCTAGAAAACCGGGACTAGGGCAACAAGAGACCCAGTACTTC

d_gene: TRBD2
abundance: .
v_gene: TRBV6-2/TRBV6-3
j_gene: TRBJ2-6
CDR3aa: CASSPGRSGTSGRSGANVLTF
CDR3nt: TGTGCCAGCAGCCCGGGCAGAAGTGGGACTAGCGGGAGGTCTGGGGCCAACGTCCTGACTTTC

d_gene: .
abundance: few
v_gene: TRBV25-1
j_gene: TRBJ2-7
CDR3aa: CASTTTERYEQYF
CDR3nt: TGTGCCAGCACCACGACGGAGAGGTACGAGCAGTACTTC

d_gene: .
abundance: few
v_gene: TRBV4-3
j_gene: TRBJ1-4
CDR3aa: CASSQEGEKLFF
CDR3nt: TGCGCCAGCAGCCAAGAAGGGGAAAAACTGTTTTTT

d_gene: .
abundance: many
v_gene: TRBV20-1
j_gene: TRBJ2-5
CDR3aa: CSASPPPLRETQYF
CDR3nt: TGCAGTGCTAGTCCCCCCCCACTTAGAGAGACCCAGTACTTC

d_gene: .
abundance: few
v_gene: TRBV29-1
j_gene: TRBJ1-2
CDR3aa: CSVGRRAYGYTF
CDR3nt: TGCAGCGTTGGGCGCAGGGCCTATGGCTACACCTTC

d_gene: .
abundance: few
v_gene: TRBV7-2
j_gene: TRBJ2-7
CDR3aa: CASSHRAGITPYEQYF
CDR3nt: TGTGCCAGCAGCCACCGGGCGGGAATCACTCCCTACGAGCAGTACTTC

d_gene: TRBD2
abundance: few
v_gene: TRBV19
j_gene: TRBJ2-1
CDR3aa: CASSIGIWGLAGAQRYNEQFF
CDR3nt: TGTGCCAGTAGTATAGGAATTTGGGGACTAGCGGGGGCCCAAAGATACAATGAGCAGTTCTTC

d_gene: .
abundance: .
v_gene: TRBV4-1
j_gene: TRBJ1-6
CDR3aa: CASSQDSNPPLHF
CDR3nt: TGCGCCAGCAGCCAGGACAGTAATCCACCCCTCCACTTT

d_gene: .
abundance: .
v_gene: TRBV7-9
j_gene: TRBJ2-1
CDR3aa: CASSSVGRFAAYNEQFF
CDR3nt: TGTGCCAGCAGCTCCGTTGGACGTTTTGCTGCGTACAATGAGCAGTTCTTC